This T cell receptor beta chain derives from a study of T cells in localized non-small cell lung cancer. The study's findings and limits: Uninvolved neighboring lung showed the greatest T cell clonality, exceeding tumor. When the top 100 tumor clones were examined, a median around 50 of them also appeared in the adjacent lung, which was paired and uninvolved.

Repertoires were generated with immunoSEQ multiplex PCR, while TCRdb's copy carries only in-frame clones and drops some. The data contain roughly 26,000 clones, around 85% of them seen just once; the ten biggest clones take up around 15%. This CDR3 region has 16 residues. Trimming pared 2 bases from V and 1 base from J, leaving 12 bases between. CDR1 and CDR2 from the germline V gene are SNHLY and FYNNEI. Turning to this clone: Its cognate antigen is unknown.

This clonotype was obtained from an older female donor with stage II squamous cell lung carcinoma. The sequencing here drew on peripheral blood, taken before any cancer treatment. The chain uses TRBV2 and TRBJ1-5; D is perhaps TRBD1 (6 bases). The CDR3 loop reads CASSERARGSNQPQHF. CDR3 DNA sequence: TGTGCCAGCAGTGAAAGGGCCAGGGGAAGCAATCAGCCCCAGCATTTT. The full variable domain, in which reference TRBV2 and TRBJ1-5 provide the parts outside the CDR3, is EPEVTQTPSHQVTQMGQEVILRCVPISNHLYFYWYRQILGQKVEFLVSFYNNEISEKSEIFDDQFSVERPDGSNFTLKIRSTKLEDSAMYFCASSERARGSNQPQHFGDGTRLSIL.